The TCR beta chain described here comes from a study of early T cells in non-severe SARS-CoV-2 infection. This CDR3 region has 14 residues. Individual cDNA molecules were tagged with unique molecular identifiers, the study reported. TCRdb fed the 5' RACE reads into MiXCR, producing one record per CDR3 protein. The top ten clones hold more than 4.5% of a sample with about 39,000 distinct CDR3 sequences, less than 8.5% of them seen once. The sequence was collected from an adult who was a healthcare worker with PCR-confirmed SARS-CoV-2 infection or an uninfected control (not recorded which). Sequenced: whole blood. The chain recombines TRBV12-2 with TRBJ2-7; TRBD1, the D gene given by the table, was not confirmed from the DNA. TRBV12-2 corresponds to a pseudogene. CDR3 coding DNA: TGTGCAAGTCGCCCGCGGGACCGCACCTACGAGCAGTACTTC. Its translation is CASRPRDRTYEQYF.